In this sample, the clone carrying this TCR beta chain turned up once. The assay was immunoSEQ multiplex PCR, and TCRdb's table has in-frame clones only and misses some. The sample lists 200,000 to 250,000 clones; more than 70% were seen once. The data are from a study of blood T cell repertoires in COVID-19. Study at large: T cells, B-cell-depleted T cells, or PBMCs supplied cDNA or gDNA.

The CDR3 is 15 residues long. V lost 6 bases, J lost 4 bases, and 19 bases lay in between. Germline V lookup: CDR1 MNHEY, CDR2 SVGAGI. Sequenced sample: peripheral blood. This TCR was sampled from a man in his forties or fifties with active or convalescent COVID-19. The V call is TRBV6-5, the J call TRBJ2-7, with D perhaps matching TRBD1 (6 bases). CDR3 residues: CASRRYREGGYEQYF. The DNA of the CDR3 is TGTGCCAGCAGACGCTACAGGGAAGGTGGTTACGAGCAGTACTTC.